What follows are 32 T cell receptor beta chains derived from one specimen sequenced in a study of immune cell composition in non-small cell lung cancer. Some clones are missing from TCRdb's copy, which holds only in-frame ones; the method was immunoSEQ multiplex PCR. Of over 5,000 clones in the sample, 70% to 85% were seen once. The material sequenced was lung tumor tissue. The receptors derive from a human donor with non-small cell lung cancer.

This clone has more than one count but fewer than ten. The chain combines TRBV9 with TRBJ2-3, with 11 bases matching TRBD2. There are 15 residues in the CDR3. Germline lookup yields CDR1 SGDLS and CDR2 YYNGEE. Germline trimming cut 4 bases from V and 7 bases from J; bases unmatched to any gene: 8. The CDR3 sequence is CASSRTSGSENTQYF. CDR3 sequence (DNA): TGTGCCAGCAGCCGTACTAGCGGGAGTGAAAATACGCAGTATTTT.

This chain links TRBV28 with TRBJ2-3; D ambiguous. The CDR3 is 14 amino acids. Trimming stripped 8 bases from V and 2 bases from J, with 14 bases between. The germline gives CDR1 MDHEN, CDR2 SYDVKM. The CDR3 nucleotides are TGTGCCAGCTCCCGCCTACCAAACACAGATACGCAGTATTTT. It yields the protein CASSRLPNTDTQYF.

The rearrangement uses TRBV28 and TRBJ2-3; 8 positions agree with TRBD2. With 3 bases clipped from V and 2 bases from J, the junction kept 7 bases outside the gene matches. Germline loops: CDR1 MDHEN, CDR2 SYDVKM. The CDR3 is made up of 16 amino acids. The CDR3 region is CASSFLGGGNTDTQYF. The DNA of the CDR3 is TGTGCCAGCAGTTTCCTCGGGGGGGGGAACACAGATACGCAGTATTTT.

This chain uses TRBV6-1 with TRBJ2-7; tentatively, D is TRBD2 (5 bases). Trimming took 2 bases from V and 2 from J, leaving 7 bases between them. Germline assignment: CDR1 MNHNS and CDR2 SASEGT. The CDR3 consists of 13 residues. CDR3 region: CASSETRTYEQYF. The CDR3 DNA reads as TGTGCCAGCAGTGAAACTAGGACCTACGAGCAGTACTTC.

This clone has just one count. The chain links TRBV5-1 to TRBJ2-6; TRBD1 might be the D (6 bases). The germline V gene encodes CDR1 SGHRS and CDR2 YFSETQ. The V end lost 0 bases, the J end lost 2 bases, and 15 bases lay between the germline ends. The CDR3 is 18 amino acids. In DNA form, the CDR3 reads TGCGCCAGCAGCTTGGCCGGCGCTGGGGGCACTGGGGCCAACGTCCTGACTTTC. Translation gives CASSLAGAGGTGANVLTF.

CDR3 nucleotides: TGTGCCAGCAGTCCCGACAGGGCCACAGATACGCAGTATTTT. Protein: CASSPDRATDTQYF. The rearrangement joins TRBV2 to TRBJ2-3; TRBD1 agrees at 7 bases. The germline V gene has CDR1 SNHLY and CDR2 FYNNEI. V lost 5 bases, J lost 2 bases, and 4 bases stayed unmatched. The CDR3 has 14 amino acids.

This clone was seen more than once but under ten times. V is TRBV27 and J is TRBJ2-1; 10 bases match TRBD2. Trimming cost V 5 bases and J 3 bases; bases outside gene matches: 4. The CDR3 consists of 15 residues. The germline CDR1 and CDR2 sequences are MNHEY and SMNVEV (reference sequence). The CDR3 bases are TGTGCCAGCAGTCCGAGCGGGAGGGGCTACAATGAGCAGTTCTTC. Translating gives CASSPSGRGYNEQFF.

This chain links TRBV5-4 with TRBJ2-1; D might be TRBD2 (6 bases). Trimming took 2 bases from V and 3 from J, leaving 12 bases between them. Germline V lookup: CDR1 SGHNT, CDR2 YYREEE (reference sequence). The CDR3 consists of 15 residues. CDR3 sequence: CASSFRTTVYNEQFF. The CDR3 region has the DNA TGTGCCAGCAGCTTCAGGACTACTGTCTACAATGAGCAGTTCTTC.

The chain is built from TRBV5-1 and TRBJ2-7; 10 bases agree with TRBD2. Per germline, CDR1 SGHRS and CDR2 YFSETQ. CDR3 size: 15 residues. The V and J ends lost 1 base and 3 bases, in that order; junction bases with no gene match: 4. The CDR3 DNA is TGCGCCAGCAGCTTGTTAGCGGGAGGACTCTACGAGCAGTACTTC. Translated: CASSLLAGGLYEQYF.

The rearrangement uses TRBV4-2 and TRBJ1-5; D unresolved. The germline V gene has CDR1 LGHNA and CDR2 YNFKEQ. The CDR3 runs 15 residues. Between the trimmed V and J ends, which lost 3 bases and 7 bases, there was a span of 16 bases. CDR3 protein: CASSQGDPGGQPQHF. CDR3 bases: TGTGCCAGCAGCCAGGGAGACCCCGGAGGGCAGCCCCAGCATTTT.

The genes are TRBV10-2 and TRBJ2-3, with 11 bases that match TRBD2. Germline values: CDR1 WSHSY, CDR2 SAAADI. This CDR3 has 14 amino acids. J lost 1 base, V lost 6 bases, and 0 bases had no gene match. The CDR3 nucleotides are TGCGCCAGCAGACTAGCGGGGGGCACAGATACGCAGTATTTT. Amino acids: CASRLAGGTDTQYF.

V and J are TRBV27 and TRBJ2-2; no definite D call. The CDR3 sequence is 16 residues long. The germline V gene encodes CDR1 MNHEY and CDR2 SMNVEV (reference sequence). The V gene lost 4 bases and the J gene lost 4 bases, with 16 bases spanning the gap. The CDR3 spells CASSYLRPSGTGELFF. The CDR3 nucleotides read TGTGCCAGCAGTTACCTGAGGCCCTCCGGCACCGGGGAGCTGTTTTTT.

This clone was detected only once. The rearrangement joins TRBV4-1 to TRBJ2-5, with TRBD2 matching 12 bases. CDR1 and CDR2 from the germline V gene are MGHRA and YSYEKL. J lost 4 bases, V lost 1 base, and 4 bases had no gene match. The CDR3 sequence is 16 residues long. The DNA of the CDR3 is TGCGCCAGCAGCCAAGGGGCTAGCGGGGGGGGAGAGACCCAGTACTTC. Protein: CASSQGASGGGETQYF.

This CDR3 reads CASSTGTGITGELFF. For the CDR3, the DNA is TGCGCCAGCAGCACCGGGACAGGCATAACCGGGGAGCTGTTTTTT. The gene calls are TRBV5-1 and TRBJ2-2; 8 bases line up with TRBD1. After removal of 4 bases from V and 5 bases from J, the junction contained 7 bases not matched to a gene. CDR3 size: 15 residues. CDR1 is SGHRS and CDR2 is YFSETQ in the germline V gene. Filled out from reference TRBV5-1 and TRBJ2-2, the complete variable domain reads KAGVTQTPRYLIKTRGQQVTLSCSPISGHRSVSWYQQTPGQGLQFLFEYFSETQRNKGNFPGRFSGRQFSNSRSEMNVSTLELGDSALYLCASSTGTGITGELFFGEGSRLTVL.

The V gene is TRBV29-1, the J gene TRBJ2-2; 12 nucleotides match TRBD2. This CDR3 is 14 amino acids long. Germline V gene data show CDR1 as SQVTM and CDR2 as ANQGSEA. The V segment lost 8 bases and the J segment 6 bases; nucleotides outside the gene matches: 7. DNA for the CDR3: TGCAGCTTCCGGACTAGCGGGACCGCCGGGGAGCTGTTTTTT. Encoded protein: CSFRTSGTAGELFF.

The sample holds a few counts of this clone. The chain combines TRBV5-1 with TRBJ2-1, with unresolved D. CDR1 is SGHRS and CDR2 is YFSETQ in the germline V gene. Trimming took off 1 base at V and 0 bases at J, with 8 bases between the two ends. The CDR3 covers 15 residues. The CDR3 DNA is TGCGCCAGCAGCTTGAGCGCGGCCTCCTACAATGAGCAGTTCTTC. Translating it yields CASSLSAASYNEQFF.

This chain links TRBV6-5 with TRBJ1-1; D is possibly TRBD1 (5 bases). Between the trimmed V and J ends, which lost 4 bases and 5 bases, there was a span of 20 bases. The CDR3 loop spans 16 amino acids. CDR1 and CDR2 (germline): MNHEY, SVGAGI. The CDR3 region has the DNA TGTGCCAGCAGTTCCGGATTGACAGTAACGTGGACTGAAGCTTTCTTT. Translated, it gives CASSSGLTVTWTEAFF.

The chain employs TRBV6-1 and TRBJ2-3, with TRBD2 as a possible D gene (5 bases). The CDR3 covers 14 residues. Germline values: CDR1 MNHNS, CDR2 SASEGT. The V end lost 9 bases, the J end lost 2 bases, and 15 bases lay between the germline ends. The CDR3 DNA reads as TGTGCCAGTACGACGGGATTTTACACAGATACGCAGTATTTT. Translation gives CASTTGFYTDTQYF.

This clone appeared a few times. The rearrangement joins TRBV5-1 to TRBJ1-2; D unresolved. From germline, CDR1 is SGHRS and CDR2 YFSETQ. This CDR3 is 13 amino acids long. Trimming took off 2 bases at V and 9 bases at J, with 14 bases between the two ends. The CDR3 here is CASSFHQVLSYTF. The CDR3 region has the DNA TGCGCCAGCAGCTTTCATCAGGTCTTGAGCTACACCTTC.

V and J are TRBV7-8 and TRBJ1-5; the match to TRBD1 covers 8 bases. With 2 bases clipped from V and 8 bases from J, the junction kept 14 bases outside the gene matches. Germline CDR1 and CDR2: SGHVS and FQNEAQ. The CDR3 consists of 17 residues. The CDR3 sequence is CASSLLPDRGGLEPQHF. The CDR3 nucleotides read TGTGCCAGCAGCTTATTGCCCGACAGGGGAGGCTTAGAGCCCCAGCATTTT. Full variable domain (remainder filled in from reference TRBV7-8 and TRBJ1-5): GAGVSQSPRYKVAKRGQDVALRCDPISGHVSLFWYQQALGQGPEFLTYFQNEAQLDKSGLPSDRFFAERPEGSVSTLKIQRTQQEDSAVYLCASSLLPDRGGLEPQHFGDGTRLSIL.

The chain carries TRBV10-1 and TRBJ1-2; D may be TRBD1 (5 bases). The CDR3 consists of 15 residues. The germline V gene has CDR1 WNHNN and CDR2 SYGVQD (reference sequence). Between the trimmed V and J ends, which lost 3 bases and 3 bases, there was a span of 14 bases. The CDR3 loop is CASSEELGTYYGYTF. CDR3 coding DNA: TGCGCCAGCAGTGAAGAGTTGGGGACTTACTATGGCTACACCTTC.

This clone rates as medium-sized. V is TRBV27 and J is TRBJ2-7, with TRBD1 matching over 7 bases. J gave up 3 bases and V 6 bases, and 11 bases lay outside the gene matches. The germline V gene has CDR1 MNHEY and CDR2 SMNVEV (reference sequence). The CDR3 is made up of 15 amino acids. CDR3 nucleotides: TGTGCCAGCAGGCCACAGGGGCATTCCCTCTACGAGCAGTACTTC. Translating it yields CASRPQGHSLYEQYF.

The chain uses TRBV7-2 and TRBJ2-3; TRBD2 matches 9 bases. The germline gives CDR1 SGHTA, CDR2 FQGNSA. The CDR3 is made up of 14 amino acids. J lost 4 bases, V lost 3 bases, and 2 bases had no gene match. The CDR3 DNA reads TGTGCCAGCAGCTTCCTAGCGGGACCAGATACGCAGTATTTT. This translates into CASSFLAGPDTQYF.

This chain uses TRBV6-5 with TRBJ2-7; 9 positions match TRBD2. The V gene's germline CDR1 is MNHEY and CDR2 SVGAGI. J gave up 3 bases and V 2 bases, and 2 bases lay outside the gene matches. This CDR3 is built from 14 residues. CDR3 DNA: TGTGCCAGCAGTTACGAAGCGGGAGGCTACGAGCAGTACTTC. The encoded protein is CASSYEAGGYEQYF.

The genes are TRBV19 and TRBJ2-1; 10 positions match TRBD2. Trimming removed 1 base from V and 6 bases from J; junction bases left unmatched: 9. The CDR3 spans 17 residues. Looked up from germline, CDR1 is LNHDA and CDR2 is SQIVND (reference sequence). CDR3: CASSIGTGAGGSNEQFF. For the CDR3, the DNA is TGTGCCAGTAGTATAGGGACCGGAGCGGGAGGGAGCAATGAGCAGTTCTTC.

The J gene is TRBJ2-1, the V gene TRBV4-1; TRBD2 agrees at 7 bases. Germline V gives CDR1 MGHRA, CDR2 YSYEKL. This CDR3 region has 15 residues. V was pared by 4 bases and J by 3 bases, with 6 bases of the junction left unmatched. CDR3 protein: CASSPLADIYNEQFF. In DNA, the CDR3 is TGCGCCAGCAGCCCTCTAGCGGACATCTACAATGAGCAGTTCTTC.

The V call is TRBV13, the J call TRBJ2-3, with D maybe TRBD1 (5 bases). Between the trimmed V and J ends, which lost 4 bases and 2 bases, there was a span of 16 bases. Germline CDR1 and CDR2: PRHDT and FYEKMQ (reference sequence). CDR3 length: 16 residues. The CDR3: CASSWVGDRDTDTQYF. In DNA form, the CDR3 reads TGTGCCAGCAGCTGGGTAGGTGACAGAGACACAGATACGCAGTATTTT.

A remark on this clone: The junction does not match germline at one end; this may be a read error. The J gene is TRBJ1-1, the V gene TRBV5-8; 7 bases align to TRBD1. Germline V CDR1 and CDR2: SGHTS, YDEGEE. The CDR3 contains 14 residues. This chain's CDR3 is CASRATGVNTEAFF. The CDR3 coding sequence is TGTGCCAGCAGGGCTACAGGGGTGAATACTGAAGCTTTCTTT. Looking up the rest from reference TRBV5-8 and TRBJ1-1 gives the full variable domain: EAGVTQSPTHLIKTRGQQATLRCSPISGHTSVYWYQQALGLGLQFLLWYDEGEERNRGNFPPRFSGRQFPNYSSELNVNALELEDSALYLCASRATGVNTEAFFGQGTRLTVV.

This clone occurred a few times. The chain employs TRBV27 and TRBJ2-7; 8 bases fit TRBD2. J gave up 2 bases and V 5 bases, and 8 bases lay outside the gene matches. The CDR3 extends over 15 amino acids. The germline gives CDR1 MNHEY, CDR2 SMNVEV (reference sequence). The CDR3 DNA is TGTGCCAGCAGTATGAGGGACGGGGGGGCCTACGAGCAGTACTTC. Protein: CASSMRDGGAYEQYF.

This clone has only a few counts. This chain joins TRBV28 and TRBJ2-1, with 7 bases that match TRBD1. Germline CDR1 and CDR2: MDHEN and SYDVKM. The CDR3 has 15 residues. V lost 6 bases and J lost 8; bases outside the gene matches: 13. In nucleotides, the CDR3 is TGTGCCAGCAGCTCCGACAGGGCAAACTGGGATGAGCAGTTCTTC. It translates to CASSSDRANWDEQFF. Combining the CDR3 with reference TRBV28 and TRBJ2-1 gives the whole variable domain DVKVTQSSRYLVKRTGEKVFLECVQDMDHENMFWYRQDPGLGLRLIYFSYDVKMKEKGDIPEGYSVSREKKERFSLILESASTNQTSMYLCASSSDRANWDEQFFGPGTRLTVL.

The chain links TRBV7-2 to TRBJ1-2, with 7 bases identical to TRBD1. Germline loops: CDR1 SGHTA, CDR2 FQGNSA. Trimming cost V 0 bases and J 5 bases; bases outside gene matches: 9. The length of the CDR3 is 16 residues. The CDR3 reads CASSLAPGQKGYGYTF. The CDR3 region has the DNA TGTGCCAGCAGCTTAGCCCCGGGACAGAAAGGTTATGGCTACACCTTC.

V gene TRBV5-6 combines with J gene TRBJ2-7; the match to TRBD1 covers 10 bases. The CDR3 length is 17 residues. The V gene end was trimmed by 6 bases and the J gene end by 4 bases; junction bases not matched to a gene: 16. Germline-derived CDR1 and CDR2 are SGHDT and YYEEEE. CDR3 residues: CASITLARDRGEYEQYF. The CDR3 DNA is TGTGCCAGCATCACCTTAGCCCGGGACAGGGGAGAGTACGAGCAGTACTTC.